A selection of T cell receptor beta chains follows, all from one sample in a study of T-cell reconstitution after alpha-beta-depleted transplantation in children. TCRdb re-analysed the PCR reads in MiXCR, keeping a single row per CDR3 protein. The sample has some 220,000 distinct CDR3 sequences; 11% are singletons. The sequenced sample was PBMCs, obtained before TCRalphabeta/CD19-depleted stem cell transplant. These TCRs come from a child under two years old with acute myeloid leukemia, due to receive a stem cell transplant. Both conserved end residues are part of each CDR3. The D gene is left open where the match is weak. Only part of the rows carry a size: once, few, many, or a class if the clone is expanded.

clone_size	v_call	d_call	j_call	cdr3_nt	cdr3_aa
many	TRBV20-1	TRBD1	TRBJ2-2	TGCAGTGCTAGAGAGACAGGGGAGAACACCGGGGAGCTGTTTTTT	CSARETGENTGELFF
many	TRBV20-1	.	TRBJ2-7	TGCAGTGCTAGAGTCAGGGTGGACTACGAGCAGTACTTC	CSARVRVDYEQYF
many	TRBV12-3/TRBV12-4	.	TRBJ1-5	TGTGCCAGCAGCTGGGACAATAATCAGCCCCAGCATTTT	CASSWDNNQPQHF
many	TRBV5-1	.	TRBJ2-7	TGCGCCAGCAGTCTTCAGACAGCATCCTACGAGCAGTACTTC	CASSLQTASYEQYF
many	TRBV11-2	TRBD2	TRBJ2-3	TGTGCCAGCAGCTTAGACGCGACTAGCGGAAACACAGATACGCAGTATTTT	CASSLDATSGNTDTQYF
many	TRBV20-1	TRBD1	TRBJ1-2	TGCAGTGCTAGAGATCCGAGACAGGGTAGTGGCTACACCTTC	CSARDPRQGSGYTF
many	TRBV27	TRBD1	TRBJ1-6	TGTGCCAGCAGTCCCCCCACAGGGGCCTATAATTCACCCCTCCACTTT	CASSPPTGAYNSPLHF
many	TRBV7-9	.	TRBJ2-3	TGTGCCAGCCCTAAAGCGGAGGGGGGCACAGATACGCAGTATTTT	CASPKAEGGTDTQYF
.	TRBV19	TRBD2	TRBJ2-1	TGTGCCAGTAGTATATCGAGCGGGAACAATGAGCAGTTCTTC	CASSISSGNNEQFF
many	TRBV15	.	TRBJ2-1	TGTGCCACCAGCAGGGGCCGTGCTCCCTACAATGAGCAGTTTTTC	CATSRGRAPYNEQFF
many	TRBV20-1	TRBD2	TRBJ2-3	TGCAGTGCTTCAACCGGGACTAGCGGTTTCACAGATACGCAGTATTTT	CSASTGTSGFTDTQYF
many	TRBV10-3	TRBD2	TRBJ2-1	TGTGCCATCAAGCTAGGACTAGCGGGATCCGTCGATGAGCAGTTCTTC	CAIKLGLAGSVDEQFF
many	TRBV5-4	TRBD2	TRBJ2-7	TGTGCCAGCAGCCAAGGACTAGCGGGAACCTACGAGCAGTACTTC	CASSQGLAGTYEQYF
many	TRBV7-2	.	TRBJ1-1	TGTGCCAGCAGCCCCGGATGGGTCAGCACTGAAGCTTTCTTT	CASSPGWVSTEAFF
.	TRBV5-5	TRBD1	TRBJ1-2	TGTGCCAGCAGGTCTCTCCTAATCGACAGGGGCTATGGCTACACCTTC	CASRSLLIDRGYGYTF
many	TRBV15	.	TRBJ2-3	TGTGCCACCAGCAGGACTAGGAATGGAGATACGCAGTATTTT	CATSRTRNGDTQYF
many	TRBV12-3/TRBV12-4	.	TRBJ2-1	TGTGCCAGCAGTTCCCCCGTCTGGGGCTACAATGAGCAGTTCTTC	CASSSPVWGYNEQFF
many	TRBV5-6	TRBD1	TRBJ2-2	TGTGCCAGCAGTTTTGCGCCCGTGGACAGGGCCACCGGGGAGCTGTTTTTT	CASSFAPVDRATGELFF
many	TRBV2	.	TRBJ1-5	TGTGCCAGCAGTGTCGGGGGAGCGGGCTTGGATCAGCCCCAGCATTTT	CASSVGGAGLDQPQHF
medium-sized	TRBV5-1	.	TRBJ2-3	TGTGCCAGCAGCTTAGCGGGCACAGATACGCAGTATTTT	CASSLAGTDTQYF
many	TRBV7-2	TRBD2	TRBJ2-1	TGTGCCAGCAGCTCGCTAGCGGGAGGGGGACATGAGCAGTTCTTC	CASSSLAGGGHEQFF
many	TRBV2	.	TRBJ2-4	TGTGCCAGCAAAGGAACTGTAGCCAAAAACATTCAGTACTTC	CASKGTVAKNIQYF
many	TRBV12-3/TRBV12-4	.	TRBJ2-7	TGTGCCAGCAGTTTCCGGGGTTTGGCCGAGCAGTACTTC	CASSFRGLAEQYF
many	TRBV12-3/TRBV12-4	.	TRBJ1-5	TGTGCCAGCAGCCTGGTCCGGGACCTGAATCAGCCCCAGCATTTT	CASSLVRDLNQPQHF
.	TRBV12-3/TRBV12-4	.	TRBJ2-2	TGTGCCAGCAGTCCAGGGTTTCCCGGGGAGCTGTTTTTT	CASSPGFPGELFF
many	TRBV6-5	.	TRBJ2-7	TGTGCCAGCAGTTACGGAAGGAGCGGCTACGAGCAGTACTTC	CASSYGRSGYEQYF
.	TRBV7-9	.	TRBJ1-5	TGTGCCAGCAGCTCCGTCGGGGGTCTTAGCAATCAGCCCCAGCATTTT	CASSSVGGLSNQPQHF
many	TRBV7-9	TRBD1	TRBJ1-3	TGTGCCAGCAGCCCCGGGACAGGGGAAGGAAACACCATATATTTT	CASSPGTGEGNTIYF
many	TRBV4-3	TRBD2	TRBJ2-7	TGCGCCAGCTCGGGACTAGCGGGAGACGAGCAGTACTTC	CASSGLAGDEQYF
many	TRBV5-1	.	TRBJ2-2	TGCGCCAGCAGCTTGGGACCTAACACCGGGGAGCTGTTTTTT	CASSLGPNTGELFF
.	TRBV11-1	TRBD2	TRBJ2-1	TGTGCCAGCAGCTCGCTGGGACTAGCGGGACCATCGTACAATGAGCAGTTCTTC	CASSSLGLAGPSYNEQFF
.	TRBV28	.	TRBJ2-1	TGTGCCTGCAGTCGTCCTACCGAGACAGGTAATCGGGAGCAGTTCTTC	CACSRPTETGNREQFF
.	TRBV6-1	TRBD2	TRBJ2-3	TGTGCCAGCAGCCAGACTAGCATCACAGATACGCAGTATTTT	CASSQTSITDTQYF
many	TRBV5-1	.	TRBJ1-1	TGCGCCAGCAGAAATGACCCTGAAGCTTTCTTT	CASRNDPEAFF
many	TRBV11-2	TRBD2	TRBJ2-3	TGTGCCAGCAGCTCGGGACTAGCGGTCGAAGGAGCGGCAGATACGCAGTATTTT	CASSSGLAVEGAADTQYF
many	TRBV20-1	TRBD2	TRBJ2-7	TGCAGTGCAAAGCGGGGGGGTCGCTCCTACGAGCAGTACTTC	CSAKRGGRSYEQYF
once	TRBV20-1	TRBD1	TRBJ2-7	TGCTGTGCTAGTAGTAGGACAGGGGGGCCCCGGGGCTCCTACGAGCAGTACTTC	CCASSRTGGPRGSYEQYF
few	TRBV7-6	.	TRBJ2-1	TGTGCCAGCAGCTTAAGGTTGGGCAATGAGCAGTTCTTC	CASSLRLGNEQFF
many	TRBV5-5	.	TRBJ2-1	TGTGCCAGCAGCTTGGGCCCCGGGACAGGGTTGCTAGCGGGGCACAATGAGCAGTTCTTC	CASSLGPGTGLLAGHNEQFF
few	TRBV3-1	.	TRBJ2-3	TGTGCCAGCAGCCCCCGAGGGGGGCCAGATACGCAGTATTTT	CASSPRGGPDTQYF
many	TRBV5-1	TRBD2	TRBJ2-5	TGCGCCAGCACGGTTAGCGGGAGGTCCCAAGAGACCCAGTACTTC	CASTVSGRSQETQYF
many	TRBV10-3	TRBD1	TRBJ2-2	TGTGCCATCAAAAGAGGGACAGGGGGCACCGGGGAGCTGTTTTTT	CAIKRGTGGTGELFF
many	TRBV12-3/TRBV12-4	.	TRBJ2-7	TGTGCCAGCAGCCGACAGCACGCCTACGAGCAGTACTTC	CASSRQHAYEQYF
many	TRBV11-2	.	TRBJ2-7	TGTGCCAGCAGCTTATCGGCGGGATCTTCTTACGAGCAGTACTTC	CASSLSAGSSYEQYF
many	TRBV20-1	.	TRBJ1-3	TGCAGTGCTCCGGTTGGAGGGACTGGAAACACCATATATTTT	CSAPVGGTGNTIYF
.	TRBV20-1	TRBD1	TRBJ1-5	TGCAGTTCAAAACAGGGGGCAGGGCAGCCCCAGCATTTT	CSSKQGAGQPQHF
many	TRBV7-6	.	TRBJ2-5	TGTGCCAGCAGCTTACATGGTGGGACCCAGTACTTC	CASSLHGGTQYF
many	TRBV5-1	.	TRBJ2-1	TGCGCCAGCAGCTATTGGGGGGCGCCTCCTGGAGAGCAGTTCTTC	CASSYWGAPPGEQFF
.	TRBV23-1	.	TRBJ1-5	TGCGCCAGCAGTCAATCCAGGTTCGGCAGGACTGGCAATCAGCCCCAGCATTTT	CASSQSRFGRTGNQPQHF
many	TRBV3-1	.	TRBJ2-2	TGTGCCAGCAGCCAACTCCCGGGGCCGAACACCGGGGAGCTGTTTTTT	CASSQLPGPNTGELFF
many	TRBV7-9	.	TRBJ1-5	TGTGCCAGCGCCGGGGGGACAAGCAATCAGCCCCAGCATTTT	CASAGGTSNQPQHF
few	TRBV4-3	.	TRBJ2-3	TGCGCCAGCAGCCAATACAGAGCTGGCACAGATACGCAGTATTTT	CASSQYRAGTDTQYF
.	TRBV7-9	.	TRBJ1-2	TGTGCCAGCAGCCCCAGCCGGTGGCAGGGAAGACTCAGCTATGGCTACACCTTC	CASSPSRWQGRLSYGYTF
once	TRBV2	.	TRBJ2-3	TGTGCCAGCAACCAGGATACGCAGTATTTT	CASNQDTQYF
.	TRBV5-1	.	TRBJ2-7	TGCGCCAGCAGTCCGGCGGGATACGAGCAGTACTTC	CASSPAGYEQYF